This T cell receptor (beta chain) stems from a study of shared clonotypes between healthy human individuals. Study-level results: About 5% was the fraction of naive CD4 clonotypes found shared across a few donors.

Regarding this clone: Its antigen is not known.

Original processing notes: Junction-only immunoSEQ data arrived without quality scores, meaning filtering differed. Assay used: immunoSEQ multiplex PCR; TCRdb lists only in-frame clones, some missing. V, J and clone size are taken as reported in that table, and D and trimming were inferred from the DNA itself. This table has about 660,000 clones, roughly 70% appearing once. CD4+ cell separation produced CD45RA+ naive and CD45RA-negative memory subsets. Sample: memory CD4+ T cells sorted from blood. Noted subset: CD45RA-negative fraction. This TCR was sampled from a woman in her thirties in good health.

The CDR3 here is CASSPGDVNQPQHF. Here the CDR3 DNA reads TGCGCCAGCAGCCCGGGAGATGTGAATCAGCCCCAGCATTTT. The J gene is TRBJ1-5, the V gene TRBV5-1; D not certain. CDR1 and CDR2 from the germline V gene are SGHRS and YFSETQ. The CDR3 sequence is 14 residues long. The V end lost 4 bases, the J end lost 4 bases, and 12 bases lay between the germline ends.